A single sample gave rise to the 18 T cell receptor beta chains below, sequenced in a study of CD8+ T cells in alopecia areata. Treatment indicated: oral pan-JAK inhibitor, 5-10 mg twice daily. cDNA reverse transcribed from extracted RNA served as the sequencing template. The method was immunoSEQ multiplex PCR; TCRdb's version includes in-frame clones alone and lacks a portion of them. The sample records hundreds of thousands of clones, around 66% being singletons. The sample was CD4+ T cells sorted from blood, taken at approximately week 42, from a patient treated with tofacitinib. The receptors here all came from a human donor with alopecia areata.

V is TRBV30 and J is TRBJ1-3, with D unresolved. The germline gives CDR1 GTSNPN, CDR2 SVGIG (reference sequence). This CDR3 is built from 13 residues. Trimming shortened V by 0 bases and J by 4 bases, and 7 bases separated the two germline ends. This CDR3 is CAWSVQSGNTIYF. In nucleotides, the CDR3 is TGTGCCTGGAGTGTACAGTCGGGAAACACCATATATTTT.

The CDR3 DNA reads TGTGCCAGCAGTGAAGCTCGACAGGGCTCTCAGTACTTC. Protein sequence: CASSEARQGSQYF. The chain employs TRBV6-1 and TRBJ2-7, with 7 bases fitting TRBD1. This CDR3 spans 13 amino acids. Trimming took 0 bases from V and 10 from J; bases not matched to a gene: 6. CDR1 and CDR2 (germline): MNHNS, SASEGT.

J is TRBJ2-7 and V is TRBV29-1; D is perhaps TRBD1 or TRBD2 (5 bases each). CDR1 and CDR2 from the germline V gene are SQVTM and ANQGSEA. Trimming cost V 5 bases and J 3 bases, with 17 bases left between them. CDR3 size: 14 residues. The CDR3 loop is CSVRDQGGIYEQYF. The CDR3 nucleotides are TGCAGCGTTCGGGACCAGGGTGGGATCTACGAGCAGTACTTC.

This clone showed up just once. The chain couples TRBV9 to TRBJ2-1, with D hard to call. This CDR3 has 12 residues. In germline, CDR1 is SGDLS, CDR2 YYNGEE. With 4 bases removed from V and 10 bases from J, the gap between germline ends came to 12 bases. CDR3 residues: CASSIRPSEQFF. The CDR3 DNA reads as TGTGCCAGCAGCATAAGGCCCTCCGAGCAGTTCTTC.

V gene TRBV29-1 combines with J gene TRBJ1-2; D unclear. V was shortened by 6 bases and J by 6 bases, with 14 bases between the two germline ends. The germline gives CDR1 SQVTM, CDR2 ANQGSEA. The CDR3 contains 12 residues. The CDR3 region has the DNA TGCAGCGTGAATTCGGGGTGGGATGGCTACACCTTC. Its translation is CSVNSGWDGYTF.

This rearrangement joins TRBV7-8 to TRBJ1-6; TRBD1 is a possible D gene (6 bases). V lost 8 bases, J lost 8 bases, and 13 bases lay in between. Per the germline V gene, CDR1 is SGHVS and CDR2 is FQNEAQ. There are 13 residues in the CDR3. DNA for the CDR3: TGTGCCAGCGGGGGGGGGCGAGATTCACCCCTCCACTTT. It encodes CASGGGRDSPLHF. Full variable domain (rest looked up from reference TRBV7-8 and TRBJ1-6): GAGVSQSPRYKVAKRGQDVALRCDPISGHVSLFWYQQALGQGPEFLTYFQNEAQLDKSGLPSDRFFAERPEGSVSTLKIQRTQQEDSAVYLCASGGGRDSPLHFGNGTRLTVT.

The J gene is TRBJ2-1, the V gene TRBV7-9, with TRBD1 matching over 10 bases. The CDR3 contains 14 residues. Germline-derived CDR1 and CDR2 are SEHNR and FQNEAQ (reference sequence). J gave up 4 bases and V 4 bases, and 1 base lay outside the gene matches. The CDR3 spells CASSWDRGYNEQFF. CDR3 nucleotide sequence: TGTGCCAGCAGCTGGGACAGGGGATACAATGAGCAGTTCTTC.

CDR3 sequence (DNA): TGCAGCGTTGCGACAGGGGTCGACGAGCAGTACTTC. It encodes CSVATGVDEQYF. V and J are TRBV29-1 and TRBJ2-7, with TRBD1 matching 8 bases. The V and J ends lost 4 bases and 5 bases, in that order; junction bases with no gene match: 4. Germline V gene lookup returns CDR1 SQVTM and CDR2 ANQGSEA. This CDR3 contains 12 residues.

The gene calls are TRBV6-6 and TRBJ1-1; D is perhaps TRBD1 (5 bases). CDR3 size: 16 residues. Per the germline V gene, CDR1 is MNHNY and CDR2 is SVGAGI (reference sequence). V was shortened by 7 bases and J by 0 bases, with 18 bases between the two germline ends. The CDR3 is CASNRWTQEMNTEAFF. Written as DNA, the CDR3 is TGTGCCAGCAACCGCTGGACACAGGAGATGAACACTGAAGCTTTCTTT.

The genes are TRBV14 and TRBJ2-1; possibly TRBD1 for D (6 bases). This CDR3 comprises 14 residues. Germline V gene lookup returns CDR1 SGHDN and CDR2 FVKESK. Trimming took 4 bases from V and 6 from J, leaving 13 bases between them. The CDR3, as DNA: TGTGCCAGCAGCCTTGACAGGTTCGGCAATGAGCAGTTCTTC. As protein: CASSLDRFGNEQFF.

This clone was recorded once. The J gene is TRBJ2-1, the V gene TRBV7-6; D assignment may be TRBD1 or TRBD2 (6 bases each). This CDR3 has 13 residues. The V gene's germline CDR1 is SGHVS and CDR2 FNYEAQ. Trimming pared 2 bases from V and 12 bases from J, leaving 14 bases between. CDR3 DNA: TGTGCCAGCAGCTTACTGTCGGGGGCGCGGCAGTTCTTC. This gives the protein CASSLLSGARQFF.

V and J are TRBV6-6 and TRBJ2-2; no clear D. Per the germline V gene, CDR1 is MNHNY and CDR2 is SVGAGI (reference sequence). Trimming removed 8 bases from V and 5 bases from J, with 6 bases in between. The CDR3 extends over 11 amino acids. The CDR3 DNA sequence: TGTGCCAGCGGGTTAACCGGGGAGCTGTTTTTT. Protein product: CASGLTGELFF.

The J gene is TRBJ1-2, the V gene TRBV7-2; D may be TRBD1 (6 bases). CDR3 length: 15 residues. V was cut by 0 bases and J by 3 bases, with 11 bases left in between. CDR1 and CDR2 (germline): SGHTA, FQGNSA. CDR3 nucleotides: TGTGCCAGCAGCTTAGCCGAAGGGGGATACTATGGCTACACCTTC. It codes for CASSLAEGGYYGYTF.

The genes are TRBV5-1 and TRBJ1-5; unclear D gene. This CDR3 has 11 amino acids. The germline V and J ends were trimmed by 5 bases and 4 bases, with 4 bases remaining between them. The germline CDR1 and CDR2 sequences are SGHRS and YFSETQ. CDR3 amino acids: CASRGNQPQHF. The CDR3 DNA sequence: TGCGCCAGCAGAGGGAATCAGCCCCAGCATTTT.

This clone was counted a few times. The chain has TRBV15 and TRBJ1-2; D not resolved. The CDR3 has 15 residues. CDR1 LNHNV and CDR2 YYDKDF come from the germline V gene (reference sequence). V lost 0 bases, J lost 8 bases, and 16 bases lay in between. The chain's CDR3 is CATSRDYIAREGYTF. The CDR3 DNA reads TGTGCCACCAGCAGAGATTATATTGCAAGGGAGGGCTACACCTTC.

The gene calls are TRBV15 and TRBJ2-1; D is unclear. V was cut by 1 base and J by 5 bases, with 15 bases left in between. Germline loops: CDR1 LNHNV, CDR2 YYDKDF (reference sequence). The CDR3 extends over 16 amino acids. The CDR3 loop reads CATSRGDVGWNNEQFF. The CDR3 DNA follows: TGTGCCACCAGCAGAGGAGATGTCGGGTGGAACAATGAGCAGTTCTTC.

The chain combines TRBV29-1 with TRBJ1-5; maybe TRBD1 (5 bases). The CDR3 consists of 12 residues. V shed 7 bases and J shed 5 bases, with 12 bases lying between them. The V gene's germline CDR1 is SQVTM and CDR2 ANQGSEA. The CDR3 spells CSGGDPYQPQHF. In DNA form, the CDR3 reads TGCAGCGGGGGGGATCCTTATCAGCCCCAGCATTTT.

This chain joins TRBV2 and TRBJ1-1, with 9 bases that match TRBD1. The CDR3 contains 16 residues. J gave up 4 bases and V 6 bases, and 12 bases lay outside the gene matches. The germline V gene has CDR1 SNHLY and CDR2 FYNNEI. CDR3 protein: CASSFAEQGAGTEAFF. The CDR3 coding sequence is TGTGCCAGCAGCTTTGCCGAACAGGGGGCTGGCACTGAAGCTTTCTTT.